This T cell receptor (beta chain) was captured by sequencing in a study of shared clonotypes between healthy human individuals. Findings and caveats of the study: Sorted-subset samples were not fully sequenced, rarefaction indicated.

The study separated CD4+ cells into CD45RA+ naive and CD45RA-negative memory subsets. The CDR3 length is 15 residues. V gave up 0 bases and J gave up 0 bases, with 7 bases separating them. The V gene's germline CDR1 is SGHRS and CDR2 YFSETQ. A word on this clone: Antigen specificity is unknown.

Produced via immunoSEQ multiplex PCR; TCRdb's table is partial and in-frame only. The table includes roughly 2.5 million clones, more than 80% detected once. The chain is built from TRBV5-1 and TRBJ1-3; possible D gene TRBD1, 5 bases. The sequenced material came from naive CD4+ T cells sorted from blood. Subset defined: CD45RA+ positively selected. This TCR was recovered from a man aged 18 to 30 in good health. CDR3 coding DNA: TGCGCCAGCAGCTTGGCCGACAGCTCTGGAAACACCATATATTTT. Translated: CASSLADSSGNTIYF. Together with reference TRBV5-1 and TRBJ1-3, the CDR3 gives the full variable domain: KAGVTQTPRYLIKTRGQQVTLSCSPISGHRSVSWYQQTPGQGLQFLFEYFSETQRNKGNFPGRFSGRQFSNSRSEMNVSTLELGDSALYLCASSLADSSGNTIYFGEGSWLTVV.